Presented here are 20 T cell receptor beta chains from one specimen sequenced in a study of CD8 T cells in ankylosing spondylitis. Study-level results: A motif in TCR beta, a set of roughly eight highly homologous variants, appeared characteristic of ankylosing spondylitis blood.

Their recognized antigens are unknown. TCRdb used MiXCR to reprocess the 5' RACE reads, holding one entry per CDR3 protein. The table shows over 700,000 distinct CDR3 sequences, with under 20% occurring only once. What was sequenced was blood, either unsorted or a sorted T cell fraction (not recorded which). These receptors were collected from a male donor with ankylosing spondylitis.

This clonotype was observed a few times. CDR3 residues: CASSPWVGGPSDTQYF. The CDR3 coding sequence is TGTGCCAGCAGTCCCTGGGTGGGGGGGCCCTCAGATACGCAGTATTTT. The chain couples TRBV12-3 or TRBV12-4 to TRBJ2-3; D perhaps matches TRBD2 (7 bases). V was shortened by 5 bases and J by 4 bases, with 19 bases between the two germline ends. The CDR3 contains 16 residues.

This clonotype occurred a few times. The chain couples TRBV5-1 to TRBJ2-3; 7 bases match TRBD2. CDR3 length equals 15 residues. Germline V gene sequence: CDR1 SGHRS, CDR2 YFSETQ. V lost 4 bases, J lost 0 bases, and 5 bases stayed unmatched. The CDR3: CASSRGGDSTDTQYF. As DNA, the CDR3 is TGCGCCAGCAGCCGCGGGGGAGATAGCACAGATACGCAGTATTTT.

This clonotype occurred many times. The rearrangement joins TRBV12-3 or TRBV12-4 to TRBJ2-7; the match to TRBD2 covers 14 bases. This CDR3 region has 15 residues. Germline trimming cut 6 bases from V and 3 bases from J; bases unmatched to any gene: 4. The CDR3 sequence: CASRRTSGRNYEQYF. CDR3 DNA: TGTGCCAGCAGAAGGACTAGCGGGAGGAACTACGAGCAGTACTTC.

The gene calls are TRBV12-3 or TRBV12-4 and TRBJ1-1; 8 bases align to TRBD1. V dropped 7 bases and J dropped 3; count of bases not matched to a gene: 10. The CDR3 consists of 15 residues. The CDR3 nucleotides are TGTGCCAGCAATAAACAGGGGGTGCGGTACACTGAAGCTTTCTTT. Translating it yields CASNKQGVRYTEAFF.

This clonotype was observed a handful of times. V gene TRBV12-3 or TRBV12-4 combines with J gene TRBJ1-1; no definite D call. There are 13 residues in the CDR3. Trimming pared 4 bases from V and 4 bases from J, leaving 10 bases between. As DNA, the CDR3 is TGTGCCAGCAGTTATGGGGAGGGCACTGAAGCTTTCTTT. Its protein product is CASSYGEGTEAFF.

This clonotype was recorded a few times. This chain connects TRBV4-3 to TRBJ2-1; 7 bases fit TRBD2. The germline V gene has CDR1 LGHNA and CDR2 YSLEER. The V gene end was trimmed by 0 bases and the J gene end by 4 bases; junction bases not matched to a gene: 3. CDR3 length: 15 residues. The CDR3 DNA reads TGCGCCAGCAGCCAAGATGGGACTACTTACAATGAGCAGTTCTTC. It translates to CASSQDGTTYNEQFF.

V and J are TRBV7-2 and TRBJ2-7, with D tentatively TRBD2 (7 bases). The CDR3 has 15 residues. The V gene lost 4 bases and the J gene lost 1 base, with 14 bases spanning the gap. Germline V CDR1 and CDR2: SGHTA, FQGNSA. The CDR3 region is CASSWEGVGSYEQYF. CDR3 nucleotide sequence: TGTGCCAGCAGCTGGGAGGGGGTGGGGTCCTACGAGCAGTACTTC. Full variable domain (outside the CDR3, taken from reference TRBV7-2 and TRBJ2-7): GAGVSQSPSNKVTEKGKDVELRCDPISGHTALYWYRQSLGQGLEFLIYFQGNSAPDKSGLPSDRFSAERTGGSVSTLTIQRTQQEDSAVYLCASSWEGVGSYEQYFGPGTRLTVT.

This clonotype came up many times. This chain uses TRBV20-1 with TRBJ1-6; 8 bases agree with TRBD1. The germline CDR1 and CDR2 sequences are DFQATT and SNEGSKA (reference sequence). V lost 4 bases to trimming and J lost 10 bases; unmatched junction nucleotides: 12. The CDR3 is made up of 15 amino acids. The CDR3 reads CSATHRTGRESPLHF. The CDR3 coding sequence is TGCAGTGCTACCCACCGGACAGGGCGAGAGTCACCCCTCCACTTT.

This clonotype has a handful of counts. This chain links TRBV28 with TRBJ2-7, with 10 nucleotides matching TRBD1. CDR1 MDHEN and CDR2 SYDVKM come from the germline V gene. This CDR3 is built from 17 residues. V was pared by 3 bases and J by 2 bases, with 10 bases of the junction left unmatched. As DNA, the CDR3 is TGTGCCAGCAGTTTCCTCCAGGGGACAGGGGCGACCTACGAGCAGTACTTC. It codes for CASSFLQGTGATYEQYF.

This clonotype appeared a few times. Here the CDR3 reads CASSSPTGPYNEQFF. The CDR3, as DNA: TGTGCCAGCAGCTCCCCCACAGGGCCCTACAATGAGCAGTTCTTC. The chain carries TRBV7-9 and TRBJ2-1; the D gene is possibly TRBD1 (6 bases). The germline V gene encodes CDR1 SEHNR and CDR2 FQNEAQ (reference sequence). This CDR3 region has 15 residues. Trimming removed 4 bases at V and 2 bases at J, with 12 bases between.

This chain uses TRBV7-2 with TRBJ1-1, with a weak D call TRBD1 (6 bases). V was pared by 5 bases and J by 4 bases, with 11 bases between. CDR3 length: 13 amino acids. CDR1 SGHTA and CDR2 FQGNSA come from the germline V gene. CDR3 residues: CASSTGQSTEAFF. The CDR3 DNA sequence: TGTGCCAGCAGCACAGGACAGTCCACTGAAGCTTTCTTT.

The CDR3 loop is CSAKRQGLYEQYF. DNA of the CDR3: TGCAGTGCAAAAAGACAGGGACTCTACGAGCAGTACTTC. V gene TRBV20-1 combines with J gene TRBJ2-7; TRBD1 might be the D (7 bases). V dropped 6 bases and J dropped 3 bases, with 15 bases sitting between them. This CDR3 spans 13 amino acids. CDR1 and CDR2 (germline): DFQATT, SNEGSKA (reference sequence).

This CDR3 is CASSNGGVVETQYF. DNA for the CDR3: TGCGCCAGCAGTAACGGAGGGGTCGTCGAGACCCAGTACTTC. V usage is TRBV5-1 and J usage is TRBJ2-5, with a tentative D call TRBD2 (6 bases). This CDR3 comprises 14 residues. Trimming pared 5 bases from V and 5 bases from J, leaving 16 bases between. The germline gives CDR1 SGHRS, CDR2 YFSETQ.

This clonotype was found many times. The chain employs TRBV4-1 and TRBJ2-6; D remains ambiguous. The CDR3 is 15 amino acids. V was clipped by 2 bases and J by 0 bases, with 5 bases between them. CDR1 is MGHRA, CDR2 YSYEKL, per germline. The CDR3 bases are TGCGCCAGCAGCCAACTACTCTCTGGGGCCAACGTCCTGACTTTC. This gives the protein CASSQLLSGANVLTF.

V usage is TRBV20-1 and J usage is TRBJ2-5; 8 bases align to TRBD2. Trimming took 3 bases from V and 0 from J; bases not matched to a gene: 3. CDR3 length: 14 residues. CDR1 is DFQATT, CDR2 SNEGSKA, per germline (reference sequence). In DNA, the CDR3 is TGCAGTGCTAGGCTAGCGGGCCACCAAGAGACCCAGTACTTC. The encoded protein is CSARLAGHQETQYF.

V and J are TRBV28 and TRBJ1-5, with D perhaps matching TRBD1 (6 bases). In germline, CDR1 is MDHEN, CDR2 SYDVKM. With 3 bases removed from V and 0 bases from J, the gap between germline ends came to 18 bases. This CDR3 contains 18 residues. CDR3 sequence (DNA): TGTGCCAGCAGTTTTATCACCGGGACGGGGGCTAGCAATCAGCCCCAGCATTTT. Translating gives CASSFITGTGASNQPQHF.

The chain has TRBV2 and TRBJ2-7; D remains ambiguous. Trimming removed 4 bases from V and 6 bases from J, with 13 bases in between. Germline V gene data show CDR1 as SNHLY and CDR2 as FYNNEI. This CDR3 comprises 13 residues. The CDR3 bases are TGTGCCAGCAGTGTCGTCCAGACCAGCGAGCAGTACTTC. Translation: CASSVVQTSEQYF.

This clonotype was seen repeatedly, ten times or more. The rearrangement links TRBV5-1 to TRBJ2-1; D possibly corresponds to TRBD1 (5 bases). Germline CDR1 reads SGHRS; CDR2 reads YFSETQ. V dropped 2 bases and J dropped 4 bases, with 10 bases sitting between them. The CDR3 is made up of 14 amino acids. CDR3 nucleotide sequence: TGCGCCAGCAGCTTACTGACAGATTACAATGAGCAGTTCTTC. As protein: CASSLLTDYNEQFF.

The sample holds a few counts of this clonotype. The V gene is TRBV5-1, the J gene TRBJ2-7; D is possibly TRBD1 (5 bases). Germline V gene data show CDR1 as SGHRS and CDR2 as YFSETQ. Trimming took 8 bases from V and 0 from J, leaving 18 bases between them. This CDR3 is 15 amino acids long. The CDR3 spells CASSQSGISSYEQYF. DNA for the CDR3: TGCGCCAGTTCTCAATCAGGGATTAGCTCCTACGAGCAGTACTTC.

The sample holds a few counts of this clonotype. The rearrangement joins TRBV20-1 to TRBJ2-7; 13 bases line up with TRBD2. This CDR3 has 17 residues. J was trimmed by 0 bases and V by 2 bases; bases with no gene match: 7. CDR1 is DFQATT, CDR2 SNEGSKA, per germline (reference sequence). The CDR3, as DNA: TGCAGTGCTAGACGCGCCGGGACTAGCGGGGTCTCCTACGAGCAGTACTTC. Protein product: CSARRAGTSGVSYEQYF.